What follows are 26 T cell receptor beta chains derived from one specimen sequenced in a study of identical twins. TCRdb reanalysed the 5' RACE reads using MiXCR and keeps one entry per CDR3 protein. The sample records roughly 500,000 distinct CDR3 sequences, 20% to 25% being singletons. The data also belong to a second study, concerning T cells expressing NK-cell markers.

Sequencing was carried out using CD4+ T cells sorted from blood. The origin of the receptors is a woman in her late teens or twenties in good health.

This clonotype was detected a few times. The chain combines TRBV12-3 or TRBV12-4 with TRBJ2-3; 10 bases line up with TRBD2. Trimming took 7 bases from V and 2 from J; bases not matched to a gene: 6. The CDR3 covers 15 residues. CDR3 DNA: TGTGCCAGCACCCCTACTAGCGGGGCCACAGATACGCAGTATTTT. Its protein product is CASTPTSGATDTQYF.

As for this clonotype: Germline and junction disagree at one end, which may indicate a read error. The chain links TRBV20-1 to TRBJ2-1; 11 bases are shared with TRBD2. The CDR3 runs to 12 residues. The V gene's germline CDR1 is DFQATT and CDR2 SNEGSKA (reference sequence). The CDR3 reads CRASGRSNEQFF. For the CDR3, the DNA is TGCAGGGCTAGCGGGAGGTCCAATGAGCAGTTCTTC.

The chain employs TRBV9 and TRBJ2-1; D unclear. The ends were cut back, 0 bases at V and 4 bases at J, with 11 bases in the middle. CDR3 length equals 15 residues. The germline V gene has CDR1 SGDLS and CDR2 YYNGEE. The CDR3 DNA reads TGTGCCAGCAGCGTAGACGCCTCCCGATACAATGAGCAGTTCTTC. It is translated as CASSVDASRYNEQFF. Based on the CDR3 plus reference TRBV9 and TRBJ2-1, the full variable domain is DSGVTQTPKHLITATGQRVTLRCSPRSGDLSVYWYQQSLDQGLQFLIQYYNGEERAKGNILERFSAQQFPDLHSELNLSSLELGDSALYFCASSVDASRYNEQFFGPGTRLTVL.

The genes are TRBV25-1 and TRBJ2-5, with D perhaps matching TRBD1 (6 bases). Trimming pared 5 bases from V and 1 base from J, leaving 11 bases between. The CDR3 is 14 residues long. Germline values: CDR1 MGHDK, CDR2 SYGVNS. The CDR3 DNA sequence: TGTGCCAGCAGTTACAGGGTCCTCCAAGAGACCCAGTACTTC. Residues: CASSYRVLQETQYF.

This clonotype was counted only a few times. This chain uses TRBV10-1 with TRBJ2-5; TRBD2 aligns across 7 bases. Germline loops: CDR1 WNHNN, CDR2 SYGVQD (reference sequence). This CDR3 has 13 residues. V shed 2 bases, J shed 4 bases, and the junction held 1 base outside the gene matches. CDR3 nucleotide sequence: TGCGCCAGCAGTGAGGCGGGAGCAGAGACCCAGTACTTC. This encodes CASSEAGAETQYF.

This clonotype came up a few times. This chain uses TRBV7-9 with TRBJ1-4, with D uncertain. Germline V gene lookup returns CDR1 SEHNR and CDR2 FQNEAQ (reference sequence). With 5 bases removed from V and 0 bases from J, the gap between germline ends came to 10 bases. CDR3 size: 15 residues. In DNA, the CDR3 is TGTGCCAGCAGCGCCGGCCAAGCAACTAATGAAAAACTGTTTTTT. Amino acid sequence: CASSAGQATNEKLFF.

This clonotype was detected a few times. This chain uses TRBV12-3 or TRBV12-4 with TRBJ2-7, with TRBD2 matching over 10 bases. There are 15 residues in the CDR3. V trimming: 4 bases; J trimming: 5 bases; junction bases outside the gene matches: 8. This CDR3 reads CASSSSSGRANEQYF. The CDR3 DNA follows: TGTGCCAGCAGTTCTTCAAGCGGGAGGGCCAACGAGCAGTACTTC.

V usage is TRBV9 and J usage is TRBJ1-2, with 7 nucleotides matching TRBD1. The CDR3 runs 15 residues. With V trimmed by 3 bases and J by 4 bases, 9 bases remained unmatched. The germline gives CDR1 SGDLS, CDR2 YYNGEE. The DNA of the CDR3 is TGTGCCAGCAGCGCCCGGACAGGACCCCGCTATGGCTACACCTTC. It is translated as CASSARTGPRYGYTF.

The chain joins TRBV29-1 to TRBJ2-1, with 12 bases identical to TRBD2. This CDR3 has 13 amino acids. Germline lookup yields CDR1 SQVTM and CDR2 ANQGSEA. V lost 7 bases, J lost 5 bases, and 3 bases stayed unmatched. The CDR3: CSGLAGDNNEQFF. CDR3 sequence (DNA): TGCAGCGGACTAGCGGGAGATAACAATGAGCAGTTCTTC.

This chain uses TRBV20-1 with TRBJ1-1; D is possibly TRBD1 (5 bases). This CDR3 region has 13 residues. Germline values: CDR1 DFQATT, CDR2 SNEGSKA (reference sequence). Here the CDR3 reads CRGKRGTGTEAFF. The CDR3 region has the DNA TGCAGAGGAAAAAGGGGCACGGGCACTGAAGCTTTCTTT.

The J gene is TRBJ2-1, the V gene TRBV10-3, with D tentatively TRBD2 (6 bases). The CDR3 has 16 residues. Looked up from germline, CDR1 is ENHRY and CDR2 is SYGVKD. The V gene lost 6 bases and the J gene lost 9 bases, with 24 bases spanning the gap. The CDR3: CAIRQSGLFQPGEQFF. The CDR3 coding sequence is TGTGCCATCAGACAGAGCGGGCTATTTCAGCCAGGTGAGCAGTTCTTC.

This clonotype has just a few counts. CDR3 DNA: TGTGCCAGTCGTCAGGGATCCCCACAGTTCTTC. Its translation: CASRQGSPQFF. The chain joins TRBV12-3 or TRBV12-4 to TRBJ2-1; D is perhaps TRBD1 (5 bases). V lost 9 bases and J 13 bases, leaving 16 bases between the germline ends. The CDR3 runs to 11 residues.

Written as DNA, the CDR3 is TGTGCCATCAGTGAGTCGATGGGTTTCGAAAGGCCAGATACGCAGTATTTT. It translates to CAISESMGFERPDTQYF. This sequence joins TRBV10-3 and TRBJ2-3, with D uncertain. CDR1 is ENHRY and CDR2 is SYGVKD in the germline V gene. The V end was cut by 0 bases, the J end by 4 bases, with 17 bases between. The CDR3 runs to 17 residues.

This sequence joins TRBV19 and TRBJ2-2; 7 nucleotides agree with TRBD1. Unmatched junction bases numbered 5, after V lost 3 bases and J lost 1 base. CDR3 length: 16 amino acids. Germline loops: CDR1 LNHDA, CDR2 SQIVND (reference sequence). The CDR3 DNA reads as TGTGCCAGTAGTATTCCGTACAGGGGGAACACCGGGGAGCTGTTTTTT. Residues: CASSIPYRGNTGELFF.

This clonotype turned up a few times. This chain uses TRBV6-5 with TRBJ1-2, with TRBD1 identical over 9 bases. With V trimmed by 2 bases and J by 6 bases, 7 bases remained unmatched. Germline-derived CDR1 and CDR2 are MNHEY and SVGAGI. CDR3 length: 15 residues. The CDR3 DNA is TGTGCCAGCAGTTACCTGGGACAGGGCTGGGATGGCTACACCTTC. It translates to CASSYLGQGWDGYTF.

The table lists this clonotype with a few counts. The rearrangement joins TRBV7-2 to TRBJ1-5, with D perhaps TRBD1 (5 bases). The V and J ends lost 2 bases and 6 bases respectively, with 11 bases between them. The length of the CDR3 is 14 residues. The germline V gene has CDR1 SGHTA and CDR2 FQGNSA. CDR3 in DNA: TGTGCCAGCAGCTTAAAGGGACCGCCTCAGCCCCAGCATTTT. It yields the protein CASSLKGPPQPQHF.

The rearrangement uses TRBV6-5 and TRBJ2-6, with 8 positions matching TRBD1. The CDR3 is made up of 15 amino acids. The germline V gene encodes CDR1 MNHEY and CDR2 SVGAGI. V dropped 5 bases and J dropped 4; count of bases not matched to a gene: 4. The CDR3 DNA reads as TGTGCCAGCAGTAACCAGGGGGCCGGGGCCAACGTCCTGACTTTC. It yields the protein CASSNQGAGANVLTF.

The rearrangement links TRBV6-1 to TRBJ2-7; no reliable D call. Trimming removed 5 bases at V and 3 bases at J, with 11 bases between. From germline, CDR1 is MNHNS and CDR2 SASEGT. The CDR3 is 13 amino acids. Written as DNA, the CDR3 is TGTGCCAGCAGTCTTGACACCGACTACGAGCAGTACTTC. This translates into CASSLDTDYEQYF.

This chain uses TRBV20-1 with TRBJ1-2; 8 bases fit TRBD1. The V segment lost 5 bases and the J segment 8 bases; nucleotides outside the gene matches: 7. Germline CDR1 and CDR2: DFQATT and SNEGSKA (reference sequence). The CDR3 extends over 12 amino acids. CDR3: CSAGGQGRGYTF. The DNA of the CDR3 is TGCAGTGCTGGTGGACAGGGACGAGGCTACACCTTC.

The V and J genes are TRBV12-5 and TRBJ1-1; D may be TRBD1 (5 bases). Germline V gene lookup returns CDR1 LGHNT and CDR2 FRNRAP. The CDR3 has 15 amino acids. Trimming shortened V by 0 bases and J by 8 bases, and 16 bases separated the two germline ends. The CDR3 nucleotides are TGTGCTAGTGGTTTGGTCCCAGAGCAGGGCGGGGAAGCTTTCTTT. This gives the protein CASGLVPEQGGEAFF.

In its sample, this clonotype was seen a few times. V is TRBV5-1 and J is TRBJ1-4; D is unresolved. In germline, CDR1 is SGHRS, CDR2 YFSETQ. This CDR3 spans 14 amino acids. V was shortened by 1 base and J by 9 bases, with 13 bases between the two germline ends. CDR3 sequence (DNA): TGCGCCAGCAGCTTGACCGTCGGCAGTCAAAAACTGTTTTTT. Its protein product is CASSLTVGSQKLFF.

This sequence joins TRBV28 and TRBJ2-6; D possibly matches TRBD1 or TRBD2 (5 bases each). The germline CDR1 and CDR2 sequences are MDHEN and SYDVKM. V was shortened by 6 bases and J by 1 base, with 13 bases between the two germline ends. This CDR3 has 16 amino acids. The CDR3 loop reads CASRAMGESGANVLTF. Here the CDR3 DNA reads TGTGCCAGCAGGGCGATGGGGGAATCTGGGGCCAACGTCCTGACTTTC.

The chain has TRBV5-1 and TRBJ2-7, with D possibly being TRBD2 (5 bases). CDR1 is SGHRS and CDR2 is YFSETQ in the germline V gene. The CDR3 covers 16 residues. Trimming took off 0 bases at V and 7 bases at J, with 20 bases between the two ends. CDR3 DNA: TGCGCCAGCAGCTTGGGGGTCTCCCGGCCGTCGGGGGAGCAGTACTTC. Residues: CASSLGVSRPSGEQYF.

This chain uses TRBV2 with TRBJ1-2, with a possible D match to TRBD1 (5 bases). Trimming pared 2 bases from V and 3 bases from J, leaving 10 bases between. CDR1 is SNHLY, CDR2 FYNNEI, per germline. This CDR3 has 14 amino acids. CDR3 in DNA: TGTGCCAGCAGTGAAAACAGGCCGGACTATGGCTACACCTTC. Translated: CASSENRPDYGYTF. The full variable domain, rest sourced from reference TRBV2 and TRBJ1-2, is EPEVTQTPSHQVTQMGQEVILRCVPISNHLYFYWYRQILGQKVEFLVSFYNNEISEKSEIFDDQFSVERPDGSNFTLKIRSTKLEDSAMYFCASSENRPDYGYTFGSGTRLTVV.

The chain is built from TRBV2 and TRBJ2-2; unclear D gene. Germline CDR1 is SNHLY and CDR2 is FYNNEI. V was trimmed by 4 bases and J by 6 bases, leaving 9 bases between them. This CDR3 has 13 residues. CDR3 sequence reads: CASSGLGSGELFF. CDR3 DNA sequence: TGTGCCAGCAGTGGTCTAGGTTCCGGGGAGCTGTTTTTT.

The chain recombines TRBV12-3 or TRBV12-4 with TRBJ1-3; possible D gene TRBD1, 5 bases. Trimming stripped 4 bases from V and 4 bases from J, with 14 bases between. The CDR3 consists of 15 residues. In DNA form, the CDR3 reads TGTGCCAGCAGTTCCGGCGGGGGGTCGGGAAACACCATATATTTT. Translation gives CASSSGGGSGNTIYF.